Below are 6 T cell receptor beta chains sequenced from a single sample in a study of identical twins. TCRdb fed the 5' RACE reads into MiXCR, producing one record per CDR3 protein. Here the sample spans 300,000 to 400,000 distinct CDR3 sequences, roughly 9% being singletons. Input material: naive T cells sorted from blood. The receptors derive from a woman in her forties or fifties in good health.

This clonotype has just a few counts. The CDR3 DNA reads TGTGCCAGCAGCTTCTCCGGCGGGAACACCGGGGAGCTGTTTTTT. Its protein is CASSFSGGNTGELFF. The rearrangement links TRBV7-7 to TRBJ2-2; the D is unclear. The CDR3 runs 15 residues. Germline V gene data show CDR1 as SSHAT and CDR2 as FNYEAQ (reference sequence). Trimming stripped 3 bases from V and 1 base from J, with 9 bases between.

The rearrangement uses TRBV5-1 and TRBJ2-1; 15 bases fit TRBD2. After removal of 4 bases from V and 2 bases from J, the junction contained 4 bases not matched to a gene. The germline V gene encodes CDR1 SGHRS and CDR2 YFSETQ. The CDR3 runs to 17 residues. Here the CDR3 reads CASSVGLAGGPYNEQFF. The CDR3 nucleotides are TGCGCCAGCAGCGTCGGACTAGCGGGAGGGCCCTACAATGAGCAGTTCTTC.

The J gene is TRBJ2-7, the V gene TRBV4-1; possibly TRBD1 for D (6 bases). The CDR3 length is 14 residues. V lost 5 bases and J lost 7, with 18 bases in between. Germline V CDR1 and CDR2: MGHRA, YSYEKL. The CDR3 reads CASSGAGVISEQYF. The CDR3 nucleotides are TGCGCCAGCAGCGGGGCAGGGGTTATCTCGGAGCAGTACTTC.

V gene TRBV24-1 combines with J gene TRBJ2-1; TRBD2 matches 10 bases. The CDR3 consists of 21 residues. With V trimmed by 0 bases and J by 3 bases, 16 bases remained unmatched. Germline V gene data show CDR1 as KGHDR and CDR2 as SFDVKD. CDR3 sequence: CATSDLIRSLAGACLYNEQFF. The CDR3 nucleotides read TGTGCCACCAGTGATTTGATTCGTAGTCTAGCGGGAGCCTGTCTCTACAATGAGCAGTTCTTC.

The CDR3 DNA is TGCGCCAGCAGCTTGCCAGGCAGGACCTGGTCCAAAAACATTCAGTACTTC. Its translation is CASSLPGRTWSKNIQYF. This chain connects TRBV5-1 to TRBJ2-4; no reliable D call. CDR3 length: 17 residues. From germline, CDR1 is SGHRS and CDR2 YFSETQ. Trimming took 1 base from V and 2 from J, leaving 16 bases between them.

The CDR3 loop reads CASSQRETGYEQYV. CDR3 DNA: TGTGCCAGCAGCCAAAGAGAGACCGGTTACGAGCAGTACGTC. The genes are TRBV7-9 and TRBJ2-7; the D is unclear. V was cut by 5 bases and J by 4 bases, with 15 bases left in between. This CDR3 comprises 14 residues. Germline CDR1 reads SEHNR; CDR2 reads FQNEAQ (reference sequence).